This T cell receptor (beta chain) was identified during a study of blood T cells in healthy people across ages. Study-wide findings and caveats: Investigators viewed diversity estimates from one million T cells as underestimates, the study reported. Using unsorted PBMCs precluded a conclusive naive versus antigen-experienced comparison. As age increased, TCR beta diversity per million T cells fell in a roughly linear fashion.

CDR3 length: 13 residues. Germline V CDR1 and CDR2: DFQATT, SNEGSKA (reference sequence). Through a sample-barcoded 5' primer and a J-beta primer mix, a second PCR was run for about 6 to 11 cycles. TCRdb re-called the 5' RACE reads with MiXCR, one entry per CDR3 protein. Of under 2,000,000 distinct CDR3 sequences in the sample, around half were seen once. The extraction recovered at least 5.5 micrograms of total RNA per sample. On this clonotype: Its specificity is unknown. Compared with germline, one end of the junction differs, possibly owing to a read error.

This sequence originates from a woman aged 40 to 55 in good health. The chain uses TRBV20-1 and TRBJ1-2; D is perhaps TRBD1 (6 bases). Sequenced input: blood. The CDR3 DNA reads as TGCGGTGCTAGGATTACAGGGAACTATGGCTACACCTTC. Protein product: CGARITGNYGYTF.